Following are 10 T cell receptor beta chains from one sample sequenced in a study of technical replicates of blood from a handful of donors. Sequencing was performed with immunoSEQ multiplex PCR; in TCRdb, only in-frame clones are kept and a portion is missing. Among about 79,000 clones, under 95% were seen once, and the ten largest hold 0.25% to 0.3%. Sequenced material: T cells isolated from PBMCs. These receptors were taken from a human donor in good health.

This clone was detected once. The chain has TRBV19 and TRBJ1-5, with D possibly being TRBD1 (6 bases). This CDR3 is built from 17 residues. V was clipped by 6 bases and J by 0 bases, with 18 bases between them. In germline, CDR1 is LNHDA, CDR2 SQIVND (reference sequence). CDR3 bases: TGTGCCAGTAGCCCTACAGGGTCCAGCCATAGCAATCAGCCCCAGCATTTT. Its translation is CASSPTGSSHSNQPQHF. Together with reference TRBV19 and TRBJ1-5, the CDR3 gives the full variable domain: DGGITQSPKYLFRKEGQNVTLSCEQNLNHDAMYWYRQDPGQGLRLIYYSQIVNDFQKGDIAEGYSVSREKKESFPLTVTSAQKNPTAFYLCASSPTGSSHSNQPQHFGDGTRLSIL.

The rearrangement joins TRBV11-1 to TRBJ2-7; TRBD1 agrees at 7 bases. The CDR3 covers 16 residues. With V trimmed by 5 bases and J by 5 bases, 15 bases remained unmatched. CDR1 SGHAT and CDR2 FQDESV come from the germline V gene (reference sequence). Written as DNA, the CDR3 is TGTGCCAGCAGCACTTTAGGACAGGCTCGGATAGACGAGCAGTACTTC. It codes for CASSTLGQARIDEQYF.

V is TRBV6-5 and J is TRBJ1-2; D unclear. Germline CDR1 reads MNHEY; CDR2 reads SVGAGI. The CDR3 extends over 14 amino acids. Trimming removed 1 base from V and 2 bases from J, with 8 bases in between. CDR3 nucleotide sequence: TGTGCCAGCAGTTACTATCCCCGGAACTATGGCTACACCTTC. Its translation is CASSYYPRNYGYTF.

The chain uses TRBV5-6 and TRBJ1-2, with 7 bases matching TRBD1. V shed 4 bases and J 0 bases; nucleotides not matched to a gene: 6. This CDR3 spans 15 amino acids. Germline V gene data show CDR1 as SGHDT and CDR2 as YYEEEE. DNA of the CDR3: TGTGCCAGCAGCGTGGACAGGACTACTAACTATGGCTACACCTTC. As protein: CASSVDRTTNYGYTF. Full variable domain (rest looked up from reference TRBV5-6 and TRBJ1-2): DAGVTQSPTHLIKTRGQQVTLRCSPKSGHDTVSWYQQALGQGPQFIFQYYEEEERQRGNFPDRFSGHQFPNYSSELNVNALLLGDSALYLCASSVDRTTNYGYTFGSGTRLTVV.

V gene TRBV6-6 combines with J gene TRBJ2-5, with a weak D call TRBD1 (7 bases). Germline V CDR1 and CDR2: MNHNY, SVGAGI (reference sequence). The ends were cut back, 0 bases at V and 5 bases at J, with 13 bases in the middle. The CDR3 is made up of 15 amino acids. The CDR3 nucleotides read TGTGCCAGCAGTTACTCACAGGGGAGGCGGGAGACCCAGTACTTC. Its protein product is CASSYSQGRRETQYF.

The CDR3 coding sequence is TGTGCCAGCAGCTCCCCCGGGAACCCCGCCGGGCAGTACTTC. This gives the protein CASSSPGNPAGQYF. V and J are TRBV7-9 and TRBJ2-7; weak D call: TRBD2 (5 bases). Deletions cut 4 bases from V and 9 bases from J, with 19 bases between. CDR3 length: 14 residues. The V gene's germline CDR1 is SEHNR and CDR2 FQNEAQ (reference sequence).

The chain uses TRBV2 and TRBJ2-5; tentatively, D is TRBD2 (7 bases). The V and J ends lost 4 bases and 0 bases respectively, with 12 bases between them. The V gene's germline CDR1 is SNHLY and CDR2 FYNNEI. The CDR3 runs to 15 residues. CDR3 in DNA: TGTGCCAGCAGTGCGGGAGGACAGTACCAAGAGACCCAGTACTTC. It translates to CASSAGGQYQETQYF.

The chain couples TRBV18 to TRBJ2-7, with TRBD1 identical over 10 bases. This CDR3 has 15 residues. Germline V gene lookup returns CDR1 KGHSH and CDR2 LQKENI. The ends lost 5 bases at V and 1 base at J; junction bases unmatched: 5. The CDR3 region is CASSATGGSSYEQYF. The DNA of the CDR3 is TGTGCCAGCTCAGCGACAGGGGGCAGTTCCTACGAGCAGTACTTC.

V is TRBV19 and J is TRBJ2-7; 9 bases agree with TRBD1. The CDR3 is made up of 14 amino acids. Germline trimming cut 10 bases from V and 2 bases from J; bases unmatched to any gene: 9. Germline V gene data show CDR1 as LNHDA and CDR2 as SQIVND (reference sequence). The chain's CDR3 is CATRTGQGPYEQYF. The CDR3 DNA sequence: TGTGCCACCCGAACGGGACAGGGCCCCTACGAGCAGTACTTC.

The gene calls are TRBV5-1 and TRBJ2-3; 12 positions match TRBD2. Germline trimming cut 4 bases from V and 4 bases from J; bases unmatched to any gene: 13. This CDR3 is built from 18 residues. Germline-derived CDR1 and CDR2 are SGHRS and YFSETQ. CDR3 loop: CASSVGTSGWATPDTQYF. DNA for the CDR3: TGCGCCAGCAGCGTAGGGACTAGCGGGTGGGCCACACCAGATACGCAGTATTTT.